The clone carrying this T cell receptor beta chain has a single count. Its antigen is unidentified. Nominally healthy donors were sampled, though unrecorded immune exposures were likely. This entry belongs to a study of cytomegalovirus exposure and HLA in healthy donors. Study-wide results and caveats: Per a prior analysis, the majority of TCR beta V segments were productive roughly 87% or roughly 30% of the time. An assumption of roughly uniform sequencing depth across donors underlay the presence/absence analyses.

Vbeta (60) and Jbeta (13) primers were used in the PCR. Assay: immunoSEQ multiplex PCR; the TCRdb copy retains only in-frame clones and omits some. Among 85,000 to 120,000 clones listed, 75% to 80% were seen once. The sequencing sample was made of PBMCs. The clonotype was recovered from a male donor in good health and CMV-seropositive.

CDR3 in DNA: TGTGCCAGCCCGGGCCAGGGTACGGACACTGAAGCTTTCTTT. Translation gives CASPGQGTDTEAFF. V is TRBV28 and J is TRBJ1-1, with a tentative D call TRBD1 (5 bases). Trimming pared 8 bases from V and 3 bases from J, leaving 16 bases between. This CDR3 has 14 residues. CDR1 is MDHEN and CDR2 is SYDVKM in the germline V gene.